This T cell receptor beta chain was recorded in a study of response to subunit inactivated influenza vaccine. Using its own MiXCR run on the RT-PCR reads, TCRdb lists one record per CDR3 protein. The sample carries 490,000 or so distinct CDR3 sequences, 6% to 9% recorded once. Per germline, CDR1 SNHLY and CDR2 FYNNEI. The CDR3 is made up of 10 amino acids, end residues included. This clonotype was counted many times. Its cognate antigen is unknown. This likely comes from a read error, as the CDR3 has no conserved phenylalanine or tryptophan at its end. The limits of the CDR3 on the DNA are not certain, so only TCRdb's listed CDR3 is given. General study points: Few new T cells, the authors suggested, are recruited by each seasonal influenza vaccination.

The V call is TRBV2, the J call TRBJ1-2; no DNA check was done on the table's D call, TRBD1. The input for sequencing was PBMCs from blood, taken approximately 25 months after vaccination. This clonotype was sampled from a man aged 50-75 years who received an inactivated influenza vaccine. The CDR3 sequence is CANLIGGTLS.